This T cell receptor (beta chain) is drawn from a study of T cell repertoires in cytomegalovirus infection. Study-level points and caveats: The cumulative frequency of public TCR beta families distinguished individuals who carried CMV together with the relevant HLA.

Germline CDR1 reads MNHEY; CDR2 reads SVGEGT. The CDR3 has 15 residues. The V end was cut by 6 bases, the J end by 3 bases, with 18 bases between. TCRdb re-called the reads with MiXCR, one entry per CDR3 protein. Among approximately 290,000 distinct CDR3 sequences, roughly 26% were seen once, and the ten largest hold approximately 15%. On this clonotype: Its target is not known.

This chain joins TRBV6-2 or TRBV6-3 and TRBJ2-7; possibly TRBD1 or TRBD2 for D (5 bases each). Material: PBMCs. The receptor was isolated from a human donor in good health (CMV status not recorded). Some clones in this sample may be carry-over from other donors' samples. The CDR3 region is CASSQRGSLVYEQYF. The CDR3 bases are TGTGCCAGCAGCCAGAGGGGCTCCTTGGTCTACGAGCAGTACTTC.